This T cell receptor beta chain was captured in a study of T cell responses to AZD1222 COVID-19 vaccine. Study observations and caveats: Among spike-specific TCRs, nearly half reportedly target unmutated variant regions.

CDR1 SQVTM and CDR2 ANQGSEA come from the germline V gene. With 1 base clipped from V and 4 bases from J, the junction kept 5 bases outside the gene matches. The CDR3 covers 14 residues. There are a few counts of this clone. Antigen unknown. Data came from immunoSEQ multiplex PCR; TCRdb stores just in-frame clones and leaves some out. Among some 130,000 clones listed, 86% were seen once. This TCR came from an adult in good health. This sequence joins TRBV29-1 and TRBJ1-2; 8 positions agree with TRBD1. The sequencing used peripheral blood, collected on day 0 of AZD1222 vaccination. The CDR3 reads CSVEGDRTSYGYTF. Here the CDR3 DNA reads TGCAGCGTTGAAGGGGACAGGACGAGCTATGGCTACACCTTC.